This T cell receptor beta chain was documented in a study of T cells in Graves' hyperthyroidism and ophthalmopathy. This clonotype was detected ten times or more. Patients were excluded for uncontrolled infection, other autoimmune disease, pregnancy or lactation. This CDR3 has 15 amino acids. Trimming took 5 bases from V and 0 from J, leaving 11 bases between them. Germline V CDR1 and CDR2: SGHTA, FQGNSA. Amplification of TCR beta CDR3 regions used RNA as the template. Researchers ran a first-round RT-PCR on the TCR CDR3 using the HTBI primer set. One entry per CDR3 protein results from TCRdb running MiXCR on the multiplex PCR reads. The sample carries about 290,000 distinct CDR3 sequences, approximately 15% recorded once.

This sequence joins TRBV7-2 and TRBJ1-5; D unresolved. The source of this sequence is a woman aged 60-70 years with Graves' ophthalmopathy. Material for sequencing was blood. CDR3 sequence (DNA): TGTGCCAGCAGCCGTGACACGAGTAGCAATCAGCCCCAGCATTTT. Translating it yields CASSRDTSSNQPQHF.